Following are 9 T cell receptor beta chains from one sample sequenced in a study of T-cell memory formation after mild COVID-19. TCRdb passed the 5' RACE reads through MiXCR, listing each CDR3 protein once. The sample comprises approximately 300,000 distinct CDR3 sequences, around 15% of which are singletons, and about 22% rests with the top ten. The sample consisted of PBMCs or a T cell subset sorted from them (not recorded which). The origin of the receptors is a man between 18 and 29 years old who had mild COVID-19 (a few samples of this study predate the infection). Cell type and time point are not known.

The chain links TRBV7-9 to TRBJ1-1, with a tentative D call TRBD1 (5 bases). Germline-derived CDR1 and CDR2 are SEHNR and FQNEAQ (reference sequence). V was pared by 2 bases and J by 6 bases, with 13 bases between. CDR3 length: 14 amino acids. This CDR3 is CASSLSVTASEAFF. CDR3 sequence (DNA): TGTGCCAGCAGCTTAAGTGTGACAGCCTCTGAAGCTTTCTTT.

The gene calls are TRBV5-8 and TRBJ2-7; 8 positions agree with TRBD2. With V trimmed by 4 bases and J by 3 bases, 9 bases remained unmatched. The germline CDR1 and CDR2 sequences are SGHTS and YDEGEE. The CDR3 contains 15 residues. The CDR3, as DNA: TGTGCCAGCAGCCGAGGGGGGACTAGTGTCTACGAGCAGTACTTC. As protein: CASSRGGTSVYEQYF.

The chain carries TRBV3-1 and TRBJ1-6; D is perhaps TRBD1 (5 bases). Trimming took off 6 bases at V and 9 bases at J, with 9 bases between the two ends. The CDR3 is 12 amino acids. Germline V gene lookup returns CDR1 LGHDT and CDR2 YNNKEL (reference sequence). The CDR3 DNA reads TGTGCCAGCAGTCAGGGACGTTCACCCCTCCACTTT. As protein: CASSQGRSPLHF.

The count of this clonotype is one. This chain joins TRBV4-3 and TRBJ1-1; 8 nucleotides match TRBD1. Germline CDR1 is LGHNA and CDR2 is YSLEER. The length of the CDR3 is 17 residues. J lost 4 bases, V lost 0 bases, and 10 bases had no gene match. CDR3: CASSQDPVQGVGTEAFF. The CDR3 nucleotides read TGCGCCAGCAGCCAAGATCCGGTACAGGGGGTCGGCACTGAAGCTTTCTTT.

The V gene is TRBV9, the J gene TRBJ2-1, with D possibly called TRBD1 or TRBD2 (5 bases each). CDR1 is SGDLS, CDR2 YYNGEE, per germline. Trimming cost V 4 bases and J 8 bases, with 22 bases left between them. The CDR3 runs to 16 residues. CDR3 protein: CASSKARDPALHEQFF. CDR3 DNA: TGTGCCAGCAGCAAAGCCCGGGACCCCGCCCTGCATGAGCAGTTCTTC.

The chain joins TRBV4-3 to TRBJ2-5, with 9 bases that match TRBD2. This CDR3 region has 14 residues. With 2 bases clipped from V and 5 bases from J, the junction kept 3 bases outside the gene matches. Germline V gives CDR1 LGHNA, CDR2 YSLEER. CDR3 coding DNA: TGCGCCAGCAGCCAACTAGCGGGGAGTGAGACCCAGTACTTC. This translates into CASSQLAGSETQYF.

The chain has TRBV20-1 and TRBJ2-7, with unresolved D. The CDR3 length is 14 residues. Germline CDR1 reads DFQATT; CDR2 reads SNEGSKA (reference sequence). V lost 0 bases to trimming and J lost 1 base, with 10 bases between them. CDR3 nucleotide sequence: TGCAGTGCTAGAGATGTTAGCAGATCCTACGAGCAGTACTTC. Protein: CSARDVSRSYEQYF.

Only a few counts were recorded for this clonotype. This sequence joins TRBV20-1 and TRBJ2-3, with TRBD2 identical over 9 bases. Germline V gene lookup returns CDR1 DFQATT and CDR2 SNEGSKA (reference sequence). V lost 5 bases, J lost 2 bases, and 5 bases stayed unmatched. This CDR3 has 14 amino acids. CDR3 in amino acids: CSALAGPSTDTQYF. CDR3 nucleotide sequence: TGCAGTGCTCTAGCGGGGCCATCCACAGATACGCAGTATTTT.

This clonotype appeared a few times. J is TRBJ1-2 and V is TRBV29-1; D perhaps matches TRBD1 (6 bases). V was trimmed by 4 bases and J by 8 bases, leaving 14 bases between them. In germline, CDR1 is SQVTM, CDR2 ANQGSEA. The CDR3 sequence is 12 residues long. The CDR3 region has the DNA TGCAGCGTTGGTGGGGGCGCGGGGGGCTACACCTTC. Translating it yields CSVGGGAGGYTF.